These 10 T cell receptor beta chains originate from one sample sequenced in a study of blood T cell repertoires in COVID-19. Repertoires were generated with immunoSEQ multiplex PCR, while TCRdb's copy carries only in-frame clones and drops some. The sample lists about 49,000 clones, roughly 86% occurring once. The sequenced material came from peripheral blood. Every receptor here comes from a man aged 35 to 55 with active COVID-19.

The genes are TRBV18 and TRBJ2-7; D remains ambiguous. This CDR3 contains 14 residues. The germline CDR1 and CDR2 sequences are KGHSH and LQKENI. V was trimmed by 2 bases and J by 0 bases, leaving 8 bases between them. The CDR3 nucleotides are TGTGCCAGCTCACCAGGCGGCAGCTCCTACGAGCAGTACTTC. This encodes CASSPGGSSYEQYF.

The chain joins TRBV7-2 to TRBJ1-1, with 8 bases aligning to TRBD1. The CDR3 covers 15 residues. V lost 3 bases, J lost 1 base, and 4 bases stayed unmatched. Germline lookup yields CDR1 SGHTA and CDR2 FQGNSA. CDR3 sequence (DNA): TGTGCCAGCAGCTTCGACAGGGGACCGAACACTGAAGCTTTCTTT. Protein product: CASSFDRGPNTEAFF.

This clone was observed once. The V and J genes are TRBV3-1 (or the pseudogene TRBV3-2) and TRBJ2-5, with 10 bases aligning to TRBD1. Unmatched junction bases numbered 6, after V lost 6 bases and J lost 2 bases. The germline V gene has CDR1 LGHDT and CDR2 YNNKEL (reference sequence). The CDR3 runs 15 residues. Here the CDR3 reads CASSLPGQGQETQYF. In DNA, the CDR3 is TGTGCCAGCAGTCTCCCGGGACAGGGGCAAGAGACCCAGTACTTC.

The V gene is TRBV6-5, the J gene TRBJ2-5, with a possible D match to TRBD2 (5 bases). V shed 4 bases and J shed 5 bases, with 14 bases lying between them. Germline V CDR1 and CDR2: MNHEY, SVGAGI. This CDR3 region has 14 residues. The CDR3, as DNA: TGTGCCAGCAGTTTGGTCGCCCGCGGGGAGACCCAGTACTTC. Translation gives CASSLVARGETQYF.

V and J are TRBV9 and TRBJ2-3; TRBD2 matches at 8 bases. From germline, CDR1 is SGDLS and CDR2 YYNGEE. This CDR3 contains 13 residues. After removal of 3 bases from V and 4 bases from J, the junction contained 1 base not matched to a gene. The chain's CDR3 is CASSDGGADTQYF. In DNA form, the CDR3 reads TGTGCCAGCAGCGACGGGGGGGCAGATACGCAGTATTTT.

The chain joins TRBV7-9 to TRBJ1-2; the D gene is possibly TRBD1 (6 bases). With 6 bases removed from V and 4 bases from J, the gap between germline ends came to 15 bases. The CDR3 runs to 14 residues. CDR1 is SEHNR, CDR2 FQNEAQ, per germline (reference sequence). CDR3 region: CASSRQGSTYGYTF. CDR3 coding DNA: TGTGCCAGCAGTCGCCAGGGGAGTACCTATGGCTACACCTTC.

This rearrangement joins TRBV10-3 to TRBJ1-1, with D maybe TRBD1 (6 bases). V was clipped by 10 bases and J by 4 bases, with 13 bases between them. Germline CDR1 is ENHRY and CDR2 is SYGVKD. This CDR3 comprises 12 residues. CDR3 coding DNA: TGTGCCACTAAGACGACAGGCACTGAAGCTTTCTTT. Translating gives CATKTTGTEAFF.

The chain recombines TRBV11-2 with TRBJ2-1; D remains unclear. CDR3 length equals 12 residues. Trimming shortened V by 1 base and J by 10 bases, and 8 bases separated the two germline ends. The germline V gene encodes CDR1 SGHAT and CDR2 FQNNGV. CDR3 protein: CASSLGLGEQFF. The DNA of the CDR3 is TGTGCCAGCAGCTTAGGCCTCGGGGAGCAGTTCTTC.

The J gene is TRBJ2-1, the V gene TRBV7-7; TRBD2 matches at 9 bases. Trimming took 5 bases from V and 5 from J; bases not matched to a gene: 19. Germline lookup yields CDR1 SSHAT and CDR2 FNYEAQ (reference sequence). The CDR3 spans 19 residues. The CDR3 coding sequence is TGTGCCAGCAGCCCAGACTATAGTGTAGCGGGAGAGCCGAACAATGAGCAGTTCTTC. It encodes CASSPDYSVAGEPNNEQFF.

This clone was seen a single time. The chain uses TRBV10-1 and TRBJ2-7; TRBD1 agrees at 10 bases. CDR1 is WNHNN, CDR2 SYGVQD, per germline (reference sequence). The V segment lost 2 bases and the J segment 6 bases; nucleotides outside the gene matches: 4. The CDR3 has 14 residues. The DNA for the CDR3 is TGCGCCAGCAGTGAGAACCGGGACAGGGGCGAGCAGTACTTC. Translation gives CASSENRDRGEQYF.